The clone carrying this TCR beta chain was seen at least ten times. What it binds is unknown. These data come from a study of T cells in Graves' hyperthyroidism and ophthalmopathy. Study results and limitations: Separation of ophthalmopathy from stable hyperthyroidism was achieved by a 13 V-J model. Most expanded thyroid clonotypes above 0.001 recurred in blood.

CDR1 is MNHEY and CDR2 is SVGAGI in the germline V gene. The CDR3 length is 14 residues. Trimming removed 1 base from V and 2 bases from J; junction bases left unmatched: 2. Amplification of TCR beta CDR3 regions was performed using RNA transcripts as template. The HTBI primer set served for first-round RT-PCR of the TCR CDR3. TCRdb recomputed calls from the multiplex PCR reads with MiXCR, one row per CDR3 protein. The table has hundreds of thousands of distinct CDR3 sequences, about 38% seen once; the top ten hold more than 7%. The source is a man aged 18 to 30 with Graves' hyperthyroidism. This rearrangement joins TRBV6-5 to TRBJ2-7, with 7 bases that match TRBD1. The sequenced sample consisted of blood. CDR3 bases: TGTGCCAGCAGTTACTGGGACAGCCCCTACGAGCAGTACTTC. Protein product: CASSYWDSPYEQYF.